The source of this TCR beta chain is a study of T cell responses to AZD1222 COVID-19 vaccine. The assay was immunoSEQ multiplex PCR, and TCRdb's table has in-frame clones only and misses some. The sample has about 100,000 clones, 80% to 90% seen once; the top ten hold under 3%. Details on this clone: What it binds is unknown.

This CDR3 comprises 15 residues. V was clipped by 4 bases and J by 3 bases, with 15 bases between them. Germline V gene lookup returns CDR1 LGHDT and CDR2 YNNKEL (reference sequence). Regarding the study as a whole: White British donors predominated, females outnumbered males, and clonal diversity was possibly underestimated.

The chain has TRBV3-1 (or the pseudogene TRBV3-2) and TRBJ1-2; no firm D call. The source of this sequence is an adult who received the AZD1222 COVID-19 vaccine. Sequencing used peripheral blood, obtained 28 days after the second AZD1222 dose. CDR3 amino acids: CASSPGRNGYYGYTF. CDR3 coding DNA: TGTGCCAGCAGCCCGGGGAGGAACGGATACTATGGCTACACCTTC.